The T cell receptor (beta chain) under discussion was sequenced for a study of blood T cell repertoires in COVID-19 (dated by TCRdb to about 2020). With respect to the entire study: Collaborator samples came from the United States, Italy and Spain and covered acute and convalescent phases of COVID-19. The samples were drawn from the first 160 participants of the ongoing ImmuneRACE study and from 1,254 subjects provided by 6 global collaborators. Where HLA class I and class II types were available, the types were taken from metadata supplied by the sample provider, not from assay-based typing. The repertoires were released in a freely available public database meant as a resource for research on the immune response to SARS-CoV-2. Deeply sampled blood TCRbeta repertoires from subjects exposed to, actively infected with, or recovered from COVID-19 were included in the dataset. Sample metadata almost always included a de-identified subject ID, COVID-19 status, age in years and sex. The prospective study material was composed of cDNA or gDNA derived from T cells, B-cell-depleted T cells, or PBMCs.

Here is what the overall study found, with its caveats: The quantity of clinical and demographic metadata differed by source and by participant and was supplied without curation.

From cysteine to phenylalanine, the CDR3 is 13 amino acids long. Only the CDR3 DNA is retained, 39 bases long and in frame from the first base. V is shortened by 5 bases, J by 3 bases, and the region joining them spans 13 bases. From a lookup of the germline V gene, CDR1 and CDR2 are SQVTM and ANQGSEA. One collaborating source in Seattle enrolled patients while the patients were actively infected and followed the patients over time throughout the course of disease. Collaborating institutions collected whole blood in K2EDTA tubes following their own protocols. Collaborator samples were shipped for TCRbeta analysis as frozen whole blood, isolated PBMCs, or DNA extracted from either sample type. TCRbeta CDR3 regions were amplified from genomic DNA by means of the immunoSEQ Assay, a bias-controlled multiplex PCR. The authors' pipeline ran thus. The number of nucleated cells in each sample was estimated from the amplification of reference gene primers within the assay. To quantify the absolute abundance of each unique TCRbeta CDR3 rearrangement, sequence reads were collapsed and filtered. For each sample, productive Simpson clonality was calculated by taking the square root of Simpson's diversity index across productive rearrangements. TCRdb limited this immuneACCESS table to in-frame rearrangements with V and J called. A share of clones is missing; checked studies link under half to unresolved V genes, and the rest is unexplained. The V and J calls and clone size were taken over from that table, and D and trimming were inferred from the DNA. The sample table contains 410,000 or so clones; only one count was recorded for approximately 89% of them. The ten largest clones take up approximately 1.5% of the sample.

A note on this clone: Its antigen target is currently unknown. Per-base quality was not reported, and no clone a single base away is much larger than it.

The TCR comes from a woman aged 40-49 years with COVID-19, enrolled during active disease. Material: peripheral blood. This chain is built from TRBV29-1 and TRBJ1-2; D gene: possibly TRBD1, on 5 matching bases. This receptor has the CDR3 CSVSPGPDYGYTF. The DNA sequence follows: TGCAGCGTTTCGCCAGGGCCTGACTATGGCTACACCTTC.